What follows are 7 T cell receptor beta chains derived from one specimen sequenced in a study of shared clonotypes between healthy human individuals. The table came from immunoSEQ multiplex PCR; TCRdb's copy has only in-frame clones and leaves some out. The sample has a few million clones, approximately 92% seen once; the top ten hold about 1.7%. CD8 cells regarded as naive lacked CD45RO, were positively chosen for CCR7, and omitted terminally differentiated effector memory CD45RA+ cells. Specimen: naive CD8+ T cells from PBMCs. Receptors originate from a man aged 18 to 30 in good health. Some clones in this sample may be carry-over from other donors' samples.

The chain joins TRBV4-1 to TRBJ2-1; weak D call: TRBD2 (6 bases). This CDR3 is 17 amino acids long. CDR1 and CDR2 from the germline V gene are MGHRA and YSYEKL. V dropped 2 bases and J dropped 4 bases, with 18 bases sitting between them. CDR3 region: CASSQNTRVGGYNEQFF. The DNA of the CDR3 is TGCGCCAGCAGCCAAAACACCCGTGTTGGGGGGTACAATGAGCAGTTCTTC.

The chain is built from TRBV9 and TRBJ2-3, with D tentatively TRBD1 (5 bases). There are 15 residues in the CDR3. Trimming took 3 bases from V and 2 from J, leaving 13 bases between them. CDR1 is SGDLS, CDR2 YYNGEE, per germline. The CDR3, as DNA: TGTGCCAGCAGCGCTTCAGGACATCCCACAGATACGCAGTATTTT. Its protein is CASSASGHPTDTQYF.

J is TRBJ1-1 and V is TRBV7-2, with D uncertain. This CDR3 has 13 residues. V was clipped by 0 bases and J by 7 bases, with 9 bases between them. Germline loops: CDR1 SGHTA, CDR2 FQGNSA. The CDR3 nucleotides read TGTGCCAGCAGCTTAGCCCCCACACTTGAAGCTTTCTTT. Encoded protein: CASSLAPTLEAFF.

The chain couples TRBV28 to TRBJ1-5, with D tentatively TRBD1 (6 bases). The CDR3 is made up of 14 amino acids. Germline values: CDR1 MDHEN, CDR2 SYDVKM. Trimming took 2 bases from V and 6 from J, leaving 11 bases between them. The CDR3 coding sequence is TGTGCCAGCAGTTTACCAGGGGCAAGTCAGCCCCAGCATTTT. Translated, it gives CASSLPGASQPQHF.

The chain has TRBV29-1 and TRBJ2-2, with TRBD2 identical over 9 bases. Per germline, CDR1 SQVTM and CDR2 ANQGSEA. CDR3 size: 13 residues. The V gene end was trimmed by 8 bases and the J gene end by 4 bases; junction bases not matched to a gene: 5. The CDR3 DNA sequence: TGCAGCCTCCGAGCGGGGGGCACCGGGGAGCTGTTTTTT. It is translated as CSLRAGGTGELFF.

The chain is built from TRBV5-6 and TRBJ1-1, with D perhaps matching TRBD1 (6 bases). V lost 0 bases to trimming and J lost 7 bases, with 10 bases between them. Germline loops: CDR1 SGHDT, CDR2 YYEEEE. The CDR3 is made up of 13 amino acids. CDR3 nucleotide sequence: TGTGCCAGCAGCTTGGCGGGGGCGAGTGAAGCTTTCTTT. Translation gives CASSLAGASEAFF. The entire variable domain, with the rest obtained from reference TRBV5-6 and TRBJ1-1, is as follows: DAGVTQSPTHLIKTRGQQVTLRCSPKSGHDTVSWYQQALGQGPQFIFQYYEEEERQRGNFPDRFSGHQFPNYSSELNVNALLLGDSALYLCASSLAGASEAFFGQGTRLTVV.

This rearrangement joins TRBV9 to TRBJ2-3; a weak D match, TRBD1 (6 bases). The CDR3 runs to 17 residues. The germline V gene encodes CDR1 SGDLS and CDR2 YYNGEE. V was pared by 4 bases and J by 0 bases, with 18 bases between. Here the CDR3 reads CASSWGPGSASTDTQYF. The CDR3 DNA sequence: TGTGCCAGCAGCTGGGGGCCGGGGTCCGCCAGCACAGATACGCAGTATTTT.